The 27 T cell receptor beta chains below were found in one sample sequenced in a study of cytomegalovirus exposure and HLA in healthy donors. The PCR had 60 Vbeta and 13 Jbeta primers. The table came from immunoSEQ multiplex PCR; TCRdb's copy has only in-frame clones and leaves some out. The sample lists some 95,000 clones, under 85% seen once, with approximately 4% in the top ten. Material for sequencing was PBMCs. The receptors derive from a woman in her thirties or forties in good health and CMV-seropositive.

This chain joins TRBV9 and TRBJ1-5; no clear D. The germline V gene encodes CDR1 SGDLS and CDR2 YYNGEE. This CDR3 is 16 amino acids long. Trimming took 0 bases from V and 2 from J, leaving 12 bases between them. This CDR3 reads CASSVGPGMGNQPQHF. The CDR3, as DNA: TGTGCCAGCAGCGTAGGGCCGGGGATGGGCAATCAGCCCCAGCATTTT. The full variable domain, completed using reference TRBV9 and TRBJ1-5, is DSGVTQTPKHLITATGQRVTLRCSPRSGDLSVYWYQQSLDQGLQFLIQYYNGEERAKGNILERFSAQQFPDLHSELNLSSLELGDSALYFCASSVGPGMGNQPQHFGDGTRLSIL.

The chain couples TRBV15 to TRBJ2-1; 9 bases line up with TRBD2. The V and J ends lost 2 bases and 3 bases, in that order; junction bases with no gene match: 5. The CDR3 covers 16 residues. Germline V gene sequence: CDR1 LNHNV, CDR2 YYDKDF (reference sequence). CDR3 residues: CATSRSAGGNYNEQFF. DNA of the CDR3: TGTGCCACCAGCAGATCAGCGGGAGGTAACTACAATGAGCAGTTCTTC.

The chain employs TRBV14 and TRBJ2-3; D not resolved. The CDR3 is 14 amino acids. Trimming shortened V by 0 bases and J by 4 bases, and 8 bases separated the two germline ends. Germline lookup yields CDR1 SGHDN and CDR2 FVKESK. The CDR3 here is CASSQELYSDTQYF. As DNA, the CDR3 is TGTGCCAGCAGCCAAGAGTTGTATTCAGATACGCAGTATTTT.

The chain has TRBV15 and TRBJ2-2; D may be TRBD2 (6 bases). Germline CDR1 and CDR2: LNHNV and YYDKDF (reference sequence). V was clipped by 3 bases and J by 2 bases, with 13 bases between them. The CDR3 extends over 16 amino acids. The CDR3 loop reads CATSRDPGLNTGELFF. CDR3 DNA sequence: TGTGCCACCAGCAGGGACCCGGGACTCAACACCGGGGAGCTGTTTTTT.

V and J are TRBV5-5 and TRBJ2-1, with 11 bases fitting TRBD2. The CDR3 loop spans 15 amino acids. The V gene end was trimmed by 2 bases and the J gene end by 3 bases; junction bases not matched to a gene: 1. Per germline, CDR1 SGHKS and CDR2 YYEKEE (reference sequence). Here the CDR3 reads CASSLLAGDYNEQFF. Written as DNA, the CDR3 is TGTGCCAGCAGCTTACTAGCGGGAGACTACAATGAGCAGTTCTTC. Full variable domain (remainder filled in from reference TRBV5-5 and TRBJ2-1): DAGVTQSPTHLIKTRGQQVTLRCSPISGHKSVSWYQQVLGQGPQFIFQYYEKEERGRGNFPDRFSARQFPNYSSELNVNALLLGDSALYLCASSLLAGDYNEQFFGPGTRLTVL.

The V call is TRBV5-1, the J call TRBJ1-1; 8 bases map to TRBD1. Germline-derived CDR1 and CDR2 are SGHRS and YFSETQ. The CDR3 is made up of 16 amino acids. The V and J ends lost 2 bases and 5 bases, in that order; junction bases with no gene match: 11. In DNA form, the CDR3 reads TGCGCCAGCAGCTTTGATTACCACAGGGGGGGTACTGAAGCTTTCTTT. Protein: CASSFDYHRGGTEAFF.

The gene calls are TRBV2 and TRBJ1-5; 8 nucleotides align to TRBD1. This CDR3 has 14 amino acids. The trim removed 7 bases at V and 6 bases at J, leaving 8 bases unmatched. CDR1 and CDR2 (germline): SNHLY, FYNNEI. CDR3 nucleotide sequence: TGTGCCAGCACTGGACAGGGCCCGCGTCAGCCCCAGCATTTT. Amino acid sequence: CASTGQGPRQPQHF. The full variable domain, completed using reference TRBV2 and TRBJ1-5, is EPEVTQTPSHQVTQMGQEVILRCVPISNHLYFYWYRQILGQKVEFLVSFYNNEISEKSEIFDDQFSVERPDGSNFTLKIRSTKLEDSAMYFCASTGQGPRQPQHFGDGTRLSIL.

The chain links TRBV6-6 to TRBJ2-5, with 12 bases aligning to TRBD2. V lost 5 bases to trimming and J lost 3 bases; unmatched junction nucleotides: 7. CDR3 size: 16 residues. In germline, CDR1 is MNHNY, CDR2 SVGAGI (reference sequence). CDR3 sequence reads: CASSPPGLAGKETQYF. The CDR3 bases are TGTGCCAGCAGTCCGCCGGGACTAGCGGGCAAAGAGACCCAGTACTTC.

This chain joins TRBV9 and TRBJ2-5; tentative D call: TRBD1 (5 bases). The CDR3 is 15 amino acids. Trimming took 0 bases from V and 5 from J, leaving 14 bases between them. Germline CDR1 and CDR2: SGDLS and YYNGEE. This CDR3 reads CASSVEVDIGETQYF. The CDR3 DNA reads TGTGCCAGCAGCGTAGAAGTGGACATTGGGGAGACCCAGTACTTC.

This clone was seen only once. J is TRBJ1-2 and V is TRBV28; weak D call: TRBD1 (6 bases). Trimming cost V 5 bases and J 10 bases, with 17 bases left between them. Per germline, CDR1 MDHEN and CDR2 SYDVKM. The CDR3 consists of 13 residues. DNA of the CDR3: TGTGCCAGCAGTCTGGACTTTATGGGGGCCTACACCTTC. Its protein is CASSLDFMGAYTF.

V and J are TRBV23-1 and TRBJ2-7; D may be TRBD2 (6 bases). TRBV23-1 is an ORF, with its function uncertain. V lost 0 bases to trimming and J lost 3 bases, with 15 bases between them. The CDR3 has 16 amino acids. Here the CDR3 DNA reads TGCGCCAGCAGTCAATCGCAGCAGGCCGGGGGCTACGAGCAGTACTTC. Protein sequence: CASSQSQQAGGYEQYF.

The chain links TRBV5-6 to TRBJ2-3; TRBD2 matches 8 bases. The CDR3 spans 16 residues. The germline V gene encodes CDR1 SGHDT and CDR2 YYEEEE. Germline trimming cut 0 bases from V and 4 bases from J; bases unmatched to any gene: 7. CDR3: CASSLVGSGTADTQYF. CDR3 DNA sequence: TGTGCCAGCAGCTTGGTTGGTAGCGGGACCGCAGATACGCAGTATTTT.

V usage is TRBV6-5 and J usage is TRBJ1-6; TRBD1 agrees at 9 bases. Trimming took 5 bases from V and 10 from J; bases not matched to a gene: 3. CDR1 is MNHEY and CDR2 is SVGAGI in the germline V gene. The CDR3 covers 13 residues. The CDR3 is CASSRTGVSPLHF. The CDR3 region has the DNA TGTGCCAGCAGTCGGACAGGGGTCTCACCCCTCCACTTT.

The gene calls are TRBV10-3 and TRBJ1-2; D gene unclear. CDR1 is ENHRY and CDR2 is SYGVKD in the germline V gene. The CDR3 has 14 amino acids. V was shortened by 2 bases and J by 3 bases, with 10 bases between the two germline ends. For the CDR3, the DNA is TGTGCCATCAGTGAGACACAGAGGGACTATGGCTACACCTTC. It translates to CAISETQRDYGYTF.

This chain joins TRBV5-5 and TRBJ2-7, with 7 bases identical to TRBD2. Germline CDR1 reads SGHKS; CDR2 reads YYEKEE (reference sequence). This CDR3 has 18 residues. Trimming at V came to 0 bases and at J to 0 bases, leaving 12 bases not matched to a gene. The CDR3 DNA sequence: TGTGCCAGCAGCTTGGACCCCACCCTAGCGGTATCCTCCTACGAGCAGTACTTC. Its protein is CASSLDPTLAVSSYEQYF.

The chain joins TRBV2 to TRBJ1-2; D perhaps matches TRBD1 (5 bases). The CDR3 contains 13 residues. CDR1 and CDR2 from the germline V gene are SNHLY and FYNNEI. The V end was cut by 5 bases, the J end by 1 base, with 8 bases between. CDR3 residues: CASSPDSNYGYTF. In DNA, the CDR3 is TGTGCCAGCAGTCCCGACAGTAACTATGGCTACACCTTC.

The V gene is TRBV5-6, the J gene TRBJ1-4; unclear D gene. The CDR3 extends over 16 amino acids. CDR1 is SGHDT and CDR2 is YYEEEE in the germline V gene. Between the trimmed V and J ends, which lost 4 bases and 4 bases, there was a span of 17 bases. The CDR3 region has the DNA TGTGCCAGCAGCAAGCCCCCGGGAACCCGTAATGAAAAACTGTTTTTT. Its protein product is CASSKPPGTRNEKLFF.

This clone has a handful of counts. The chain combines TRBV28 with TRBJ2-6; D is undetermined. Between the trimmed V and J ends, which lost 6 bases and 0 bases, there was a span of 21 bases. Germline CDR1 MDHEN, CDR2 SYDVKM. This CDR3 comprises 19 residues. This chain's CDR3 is CASSADRKRRISGANVLTF. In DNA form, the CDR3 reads TGTGCCAGCAGCGCTGATAGGAAGCGTCGAATCTCTGGGGCCAACGTCCTGACTTTC.

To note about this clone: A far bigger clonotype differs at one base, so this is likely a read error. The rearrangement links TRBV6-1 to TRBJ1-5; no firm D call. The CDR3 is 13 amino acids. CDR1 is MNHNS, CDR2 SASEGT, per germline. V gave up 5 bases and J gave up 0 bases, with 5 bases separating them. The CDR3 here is CASSPNSNQPQHF. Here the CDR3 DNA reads TGTGCCAGCAGTCCAAATAGCAATCAGCCCCAGCATTTT.

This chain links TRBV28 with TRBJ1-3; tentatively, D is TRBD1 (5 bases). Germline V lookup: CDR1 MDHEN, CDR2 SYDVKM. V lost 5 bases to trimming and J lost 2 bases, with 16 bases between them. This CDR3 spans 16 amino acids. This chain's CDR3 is CASSPARVFAGNTIYF. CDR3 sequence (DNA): TGTGCCAGCAGTCCAGCCAGGGTATTCGCTGGAAACACCATATATTTT.

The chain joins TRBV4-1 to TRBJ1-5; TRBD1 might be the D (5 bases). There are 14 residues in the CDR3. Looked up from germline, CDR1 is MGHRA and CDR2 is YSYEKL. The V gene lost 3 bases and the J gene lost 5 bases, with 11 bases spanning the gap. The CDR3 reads CASSHRDLDQPQHF. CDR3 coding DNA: TGCGCCAGCAGCCACCGGGACTTAGATCAGCCCCAGCATTTT.

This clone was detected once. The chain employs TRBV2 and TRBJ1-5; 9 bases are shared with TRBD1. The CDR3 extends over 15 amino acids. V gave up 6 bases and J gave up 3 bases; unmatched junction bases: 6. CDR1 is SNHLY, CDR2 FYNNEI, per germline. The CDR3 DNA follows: TGTGCCAGCAGCGGACAGGGGCTCATCAATCAGCCCCAGCATTTT. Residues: CASSGQGLINQPQHF.

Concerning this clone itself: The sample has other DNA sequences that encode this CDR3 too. CDR3 coding DNA: TGTGCCAGCAGCTTAGGACTAGCGGGGAACAATGAGCAGTTCTTC. Protein sequence: CASSLGLAGNNEQFF. The chain carries TRBV7-8 and TRBJ2-1, with 11 bases lining up with TRBD2. Germline loops: CDR1 SGHVS, CDR2 FQNEAQ. J was trimmed by 5 bases and V by 1 base; bases with no gene match: 1. The CDR3 is 15 amino acids.

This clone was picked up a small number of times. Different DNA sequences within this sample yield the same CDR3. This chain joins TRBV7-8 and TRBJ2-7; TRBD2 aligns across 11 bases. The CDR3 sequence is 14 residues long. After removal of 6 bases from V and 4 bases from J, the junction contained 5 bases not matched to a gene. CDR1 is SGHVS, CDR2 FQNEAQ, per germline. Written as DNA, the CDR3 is TGTGCCAGCAGTCCTCGGACTAGCGGGTACGAGCAGTACTTC. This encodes CASSPRTSGYEQYF.

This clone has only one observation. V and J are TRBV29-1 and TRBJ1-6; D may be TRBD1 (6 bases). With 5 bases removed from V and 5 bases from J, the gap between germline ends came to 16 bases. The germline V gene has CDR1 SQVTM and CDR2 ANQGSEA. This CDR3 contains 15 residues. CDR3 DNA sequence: TGCAGCGTTCGTGTTCGAGGGGGTGATAATTCACCCCTCCACTTT. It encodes CSVRVRGGDNSPLHF.

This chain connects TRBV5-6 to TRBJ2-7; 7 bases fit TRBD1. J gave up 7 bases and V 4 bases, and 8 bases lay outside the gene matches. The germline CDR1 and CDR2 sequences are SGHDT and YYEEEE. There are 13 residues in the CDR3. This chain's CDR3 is CASSRQEGAEQYF. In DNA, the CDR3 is TGTGCCAGCAGCCGACAAGAGGGGGCAGAGCAGTACTTC.

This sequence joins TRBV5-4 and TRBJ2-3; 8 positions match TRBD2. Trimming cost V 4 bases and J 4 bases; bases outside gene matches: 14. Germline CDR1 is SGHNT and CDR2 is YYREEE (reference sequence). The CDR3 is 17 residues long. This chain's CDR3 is CASSPLAESDLADTQYF. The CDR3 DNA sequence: TGTGCCAGCAGCCCACTAGCGGAGTCTGATTTAGCAGATACGCAGTATTTT.